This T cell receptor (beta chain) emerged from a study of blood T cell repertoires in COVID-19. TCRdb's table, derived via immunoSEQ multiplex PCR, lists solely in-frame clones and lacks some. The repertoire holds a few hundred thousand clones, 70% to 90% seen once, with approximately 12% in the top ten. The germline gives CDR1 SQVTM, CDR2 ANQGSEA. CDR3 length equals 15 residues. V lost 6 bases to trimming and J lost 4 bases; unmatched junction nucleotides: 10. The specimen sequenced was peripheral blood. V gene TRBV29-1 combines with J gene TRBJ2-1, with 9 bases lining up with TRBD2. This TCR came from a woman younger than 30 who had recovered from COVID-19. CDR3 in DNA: TGCAGCGTCGAGAGTGCGGGGGGGCTTTACAATGAGCAGTTCTTC. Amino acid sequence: CSVESAGGLYNEQFF.